This entry concerns a single T cell receptor (beta chain). Antigen unknown. One entry per CDR3 protein results from TCRdb running MiXCR on the 5' RACE reads. The data contain 750,000 to 950,000 distinct CDR3 sequences, approximately 13% of them singletons. V lost 4 bases, J lost 0 bases, and 14 bases lay in between. The CDR3 contains 16 residues. These data originate in a study of identical twins. Regarding the study as a whole: Excess sharing by twins proved weaker in beta out-of-frame sequences.

A further study also used this sample, focusing on yellow fever vaccine responses in identical twins.

The source material was PBMCs. The clonotype originates from a woman between 18 and 30 years old in good health. The genes are TRBV12-3 or TRBV12-4 and TRBJ2-3; a possible D gene is TRBD2 (6 bases). The CDR3 DNA reads as TGTGCCAGCAGTTCCGATAGCGGAGGCAGCACAGATACGCAGTATTTT. Its translation: CASSSDSGGSTDTQYF.